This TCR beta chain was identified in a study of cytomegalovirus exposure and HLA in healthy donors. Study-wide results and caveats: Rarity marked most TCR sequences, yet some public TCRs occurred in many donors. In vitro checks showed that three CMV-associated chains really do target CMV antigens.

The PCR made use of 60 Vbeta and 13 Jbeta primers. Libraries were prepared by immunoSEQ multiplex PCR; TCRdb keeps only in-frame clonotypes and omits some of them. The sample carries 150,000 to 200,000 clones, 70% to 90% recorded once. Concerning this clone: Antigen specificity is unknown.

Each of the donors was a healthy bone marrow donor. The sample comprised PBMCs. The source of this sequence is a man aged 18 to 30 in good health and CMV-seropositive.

The CDR3 reads CASSQKADRPNQPQHF. Here the CDR3 DNA reads TGCGCCAGCAGCCAAAAGGCCGACAGGCCCAATCAGCCCCAGCATTTT. V is TRBV4-3 and J is TRBJ1-5, with D tentatively TRBD1 (6 bases). Germline CDR1 is LGHNA and CDR2 is YSLEER. Trimming removed 2 bases at V and 3 bases at J, with 14 bases between. The length of the CDR3 is 16 residues.